The 14 T cell receptor beta chains in this list originate from one sample, sequenced in a study of type 1 and type 2 diabetes patients. Genomic DNA was the PCR template. A primer set of 30 forward and 13 reverse primers amplified the CDR3. TCRdb re-analysed the multiplex PCR reads in MiXCR, keeping a single row per CDR3 protein. The sample shows 250,000 or so distinct CDR3 sequences, around 47% of them seen only once. Sequencing was performed on peripheral blood mononuclear cells (PBMCs). Receptors originate from a man younger than 30 with type 2 diabetes.

The chain combines TRBV7-2 with TRBJ2-7, with 7 bases aligning to TRBD1. CDR3 length equals 14 residues. CDR1 and CDR2 from the germline V gene are SGHTA and FQGNSA. With 5 bases clipped from V and 2 bases from J, the junction kept 6 bases outside the gene matches. The CDR3 here is CASSARQGPYEQYF. The CDR3 DNA sequence: TGTGCCAGCAGCGCACGACAGGGCCCCTACGAGCAGTACTTC.

In this sample, this clonotype turned up once. This sequence joins TRBV28 and TRBJ2-7; weak D call: TRBD1 (5 bases). This CDR3 is built from 11 residues. V was trimmed by 9 bases and J by 4 bases, leaving 10 bases between them. Germline V gene lookup returns CDR1 MDHEN and CDR2 SYDVKM. CDR3 sequence: CASQTDYEQYF. The DNA for the CDR3 is TGTGCCAGTCAGACAGATTACGAGCAGTACTTC.

In its sample, this clonotype was seen a few times. V usage is TRBV6-1 and J usage is TRBJ1-6; TRBD1 might be the D (5 bases). Trimming took off 2 bases at V and 5 bases at J, with 10 bases between the two ends. Germline-derived CDR1 and CDR2 are MNHNS and SASEGT. The CDR3 contains 15 residues. This chain's CDR3 is CASSEYGDDNSPLHF. CDR3 DNA: TGTGCCAGCAGTGAATATGGGGACGATAATTCACCCCTCCACTTT.

This chain connects TRBV2 to TRBJ2-1; no reliable D call. The CDR3 spans 15 residues. V shed 5 bases and J shed 0 bases, with 11 bases lying between them. The germline gives CDR1 SNHLY, CDR2 FYNNEI. CDR3 sequence (DNA): TGTGCCAGCAGTCTTACAGTGCTCTCCTACAATGAGCAGTTCTTC. It specifies CASSLTVLSYNEQFF.

This chain uses TRBV30 with TRBJ2-6; D gene unclear. CDR1 is GTSNPN and CDR2 is SVGIG in the germline V gene (reference sequence). This CDR3 is built from 15 residues. V lost 5 bases and J lost 4, with 15 bases in between. DNA of the CDR3: TGTGCCTGGTCCCTTTTAGGGTTGGGGGCCAACGTCCTGACTTTC. This translates into CAWSLLGLGANVLTF.

As DNA, the CDR3 is TGTGCCAGCAGCCGCGGTCTTGTAGAGACCCAGTACTTC. Amino acid sequence: CASSRGLVETQYF. V gene TRBV7-9 combines with J gene TRBJ2-5; unclear D gene. This CDR3 is built from 13 residues. Germline lookup yields CDR1 SEHNR and CDR2 FQNEAQ (reference sequence). Trimming pared 5 bases from V and 4 bases from J, leaving 11 bases between.

The chain links TRBV15 to TRBJ2-7, with D tentatively TRBD1 (8 bases). Germline CDR1 LNHNV, CDR2 YYDKDF (reference sequence). Trimming took off 4 bases at V and 6 bases at J, with 16 bases between the two ends. This CDR3 has 14 amino acids. The DNA for the CDR3 is TGTGCCACCAGCATACAACAGGGGGGGCGCGAGCAGTACTTC. Its protein is CATSIQQGGREQYF.

This chain connects TRBV6-6 to TRBJ1-3; D not certain. V was cut by 7 bases and J by 9 bases, with 16 bases left in between. Germline V CDR1 and CDR2: MNHNY, SVGAGI (reference sequence). CDR3 length: 13 amino acids. The chain's CDR3 is CASTGLLWGTIYF. In nucleotides, the CDR3 is TGTGCCAGCACTGGCCTGCTATGGGGCACCATATATTTT.

V usage is TRBV2 and J usage is TRBJ2-6; D is ambiguous. Germline loops: CDR1 SNHLY, CDR2 FYNNEI. V lost 5 bases and J 0 bases, leaving 14 bases between the germline ends. The length of the CDR3 is 17 residues. The CDR3 DNA follows: TGTGCCAGCAGTCGCTCGCGCTCAAGCTCTGGGGCCAACGTCCTGACTTTC. This translates into CASSRSRSSSGANVLTF.

The gene calls are TRBV4-2 and TRBJ2-5, with 12 bases fitting TRBD2. The V gene's germline CDR1 is LGHNA and CDR2 YNFKEQ. Trimming at V came to 4 bases and at J to 5 bases, leaving 11 bases not matched to a gene. The CDR3 runs to 17 residues. CDR3 protein: CASSLSTSSGGAETQYF. The CDR3 DNA reads as TGTGCCAGCAGCCTTTCCACGTCTAGCGGGGGGGCCGAGACCCAGTACTTC.

V usage is TRBV15 and J usage is TRBJ1-5; TRBD1 is a possible D gene (5 bases). CDR1 and CDR2 from the germline V gene are LNHNV and YYDKDF (reference sequence). V was trimmed by 0 bases and J by 0 bases, leaving 12 bases between them. The CDR3 runs 17 residues. The CDR3: CATSRDGGEYSNQPQHF. CDR3 nucleotides: TGTGCCACCAGCAGAGACGGAGGGGAATATAGCAATCAGCCCCAGCATTTT.

The rearrangement joins TRBV7-9 to TRBJ2-1; TRBD2 aligns across 12 bases. Germline V gene lookup returns CDR1 SEHNR and CDR2 FQNEAQ (reference sequence). V shed 4 bases, J shed 2 bases, and the junction held 6 bases outside the gene matches. CDR3 size: 17 residues. The CDR3 is CASSSDGLAGPYNEQFF. The CDR3 bases are TGTGCCAGCAGCTCGGATGGACTAGCGGGACCCTACAATGAGCAGTTCTTC.

The chain joins TRBV7-8 to TRBJ2-2; D is unresolved. V was pared by 5 bases and J by 7 bases, with 14 bases between. Germline V gene sequence: CDR1 SGHVS, CDR2 FQNEAQ. This CDR3 contains 14 residues. The CDR3 region has the DNA TGTGCCAGCAGCCCACAACCTCCGGGCGGGGAGCTGTTTTTT. It codes for CASSPQPPGGELFF.

The chain employs TRBV19 and TRBJ2-7, with 7 bases fitting TRBD1. Per the germline V gene, CDR1 is LNHDA and CDR2 is SQIVND (reference sequence). The CDR3 totals 14 residues. The V segment lost 3 bases and the J segment 2 bases; nucleotides outside the gene matches: 4. The CDR3 is CASSIGTDTYEQYF. The DNA for the CDR3 is TGTGCCAGTAGTATCGGGACAGATACCTACGAGCAGTACTTC.